The 2 T cell receptor beta chains below come from one sample, sequenced in a study of blood T cell repertoires in COVID-19. Profiling relied on immunoSEQ multiplex PCR, and the TCRdb table lists in-frame clones only, not all of them. The sample lists tens of thousands of clones, more than 80% occurring once. The sample comprised peripheral blood. These receptors were collected from a woman older than 75 with acute or convalescent COVID-19.

This clone appeared once. The chain couples TRBV7-2 to TRBJ2-7; D is possibly TRBD2 (5 bases). The CDR3 length is 13 residues. Germline CDR1 reads SGHTA; CDR2 reads FQGNSA. V was clipped by 6 bases and J by 8 bases, with 17 bases between them. The CDR3 bases are TGTGCCAGCAGTTCAGCTGAGGGCTCAAAGCAGTACTTC. Amino acid sequence: CASSSAEGSKQYF.

This chain connects TRBV30 to TRBJ2-5; D gene ambiguous. The CDR3 runs 12 residues. The germline V gene encodes CDR1 GTSNPN and CDR2 SVGIG (reference sequence). The V gene lost 2 bases and the J gene lost 5 bases, with 9 bases spanning the gap. The CDR3 reads CAWSPRLETQYF. CDR3 sequence (DNA): TGTGCCTGGAGTCCTAGACTGGAGACCCAGTACTTC.